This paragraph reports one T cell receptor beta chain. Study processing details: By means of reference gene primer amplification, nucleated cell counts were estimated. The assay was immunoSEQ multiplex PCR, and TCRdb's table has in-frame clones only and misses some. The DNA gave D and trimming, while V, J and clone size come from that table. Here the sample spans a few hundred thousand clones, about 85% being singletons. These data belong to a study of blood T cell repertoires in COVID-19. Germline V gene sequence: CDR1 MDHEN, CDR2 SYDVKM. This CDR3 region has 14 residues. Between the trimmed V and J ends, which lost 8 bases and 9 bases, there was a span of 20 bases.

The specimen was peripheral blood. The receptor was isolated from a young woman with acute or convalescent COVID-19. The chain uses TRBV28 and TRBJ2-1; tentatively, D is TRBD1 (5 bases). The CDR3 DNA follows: TGTGCCAGCCGATGGGGCTACACGTACGCTGAGCAGTTCTTC. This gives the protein CASRWGYTYAEQFF.